The 32 T cell receptor beta chains listed next were all sequenced from one sample in a study of long-term antiretroviral therapy in people with HIV. An immunoSEQ assay, version v3.0, was performed at survey level. The method was immunoSEQ multiplex PCR; TCRdb's version includes in-frame clones alone and lacks a portion of them. The profile shows around 13,000 clones, roughly 77% of them singletons. The sequenced sample was unsorted PBMCs, obtained 3.1 years after starting antiretroviral therapy. The receptors derive from a middle-aged man with HIV.

The rearrangement joins TRBV5-6 to TRBJ2-1; D unresolved. The CDR3 is 14 residues long. V was clipped by 1 base and J by 3 bases, with 8 bases between them. The germline V gene encodes CDR1 SGHDT and CDR2 YYEEEE. The CDR3, as DNA: TGTGCCAGCAGCTTGAAATGGGGCTACAATGAGCAGTTCTTC. It yields the protein CASSLKWGYNEQFF. The entire variable domain, with the rest obtained from reference TRBV5-6 and TRBJ2-1, is as follows: DAGVTQSPTHLIKTRGQQVTLRCSPKSGHDTVSWYQQALGQGPQFIFQYYEEEERQRGNFPDRFSGHQFPNYSSELNVNALLLGDSALYLCASSLKWGYNEQFFGPGTRLTVL.

The rearrangement joins TRBV18 to TRBJ1-6; the D gene is possibly TRBD1 (5 bases). The CDR3 extends over 14 amino acids. The germline gives CDR1 KGHSH, CDR2 LQKENI. Trimming stripped 2 bases from V and 14 bases from J, with 16 bases between. The CDR3 loop is CASSPGMGESTLHF. The CDR3 DNA follows: TGTGCCAGCTCACCAGGGATGGGGGAATCCACCCTCCACTTT.

This clone was seen a few times. The rearrangement uses TRBV2 and TRBJ1-2; 8 bases are a match to TRBD1. Losses at the gene ends were 3 bases for V and 4 bases for J; bases not matched to a gene: 4. Looked up from germline, CDR1 is SNHLY and CDR2 is FYNNEI. The CDR3 totals 14 residues. This CDR3 is CASSDRGLSYGYTF. The CDR3 nucleotides are TGTGCCAGCAGTGACAGGGGGCTCTCCTATGGCTACACCTTC.

The rearrangement joins TRBV5-6 to TRBJ1-5; D is uncertain. This CDR3 contains 13 residues. V gave up 2 bases and J gave up 4 bases, with 7 bases separating them. CDR1 and CDR2 from the germline V gene are SGHDT and YYEEEE. CDR3 DNA: TGTGCCAGCAGCTTATCGGGAAATCAGCCCCAGCATTTT. As protein: CASSLSGNQPQHF.

V gene TRBV27 combines with J gene TRBJ2-6; D may match TRBD1 or TRBD2 (7 bases each). Per the germline V gene, CDR1 is MNHEY and CDR2 is SMNVEV (reference sequence). This CDR3 is 17 amino acids long. V lost 4 bases, J lost 0 bases, and 13 bases lay in between. The CDR3 here is CASSYRGLSSGANVLTF. CDR3 sequence (DNA): TGTGCCAGCAGTTACAGGGGACTAAGCTCTGGGGCCAACGTCCTGACTTTC.

This clone appeared once. V gene TRBV6-5 combines with J gene TRBJ1-1; 10 nucleotides align to TRBD1. Germline V gene sequence: CDR1 MNHEY, CDR2 SVGAGI. The V and J ends lost 6 bases and 3 bases, in that order; junction bases with no gene match: 7. CDR3 length equals 15 residues. The CDR3 protein is CASSAGTGAYTEAFF. The DNA for the CDR3 is TGTGCCAGCAGCGCCGGGACAGGGGCGTACACTGAAGCTTTCTTT.

The rearrangement uses TRBV2 and TRBJ1-1; TRBD1 matches 8 bases. The CDR3 has 16 residues. V was pared by 5 bases and J by 5 bases, with 13 bases of the junction left unmatched. From germline, CDR1 is SNHLY and CDR2 FYNNEI. CDR3 DNA sequence: TGTGCCAGCAGTTCTGGACAGGGTATGGAATGGACTGAAGCTTTCTTT. Translated, it gives CASSSGQGMEWTEAFF.

The J gene is TRBJ2-3, the V gene TRBV7-9; D is uncertain. Germline V gene lookup returns CDR1 SEHNR and CDR2 FQNEAQ (reference sequence). V was clipped by 0 bases and J by 3 bases, with 7 bases between them. CDR3 length: 14 residues. DNA of the CDR3: TGTGCCAGCAGCTTAGCGCATTGGACAGATACGCAGTATTTT. Translation gives CASSLAHWTDTQYF. Filled out from reference TRBV7-9 and TRBJ2-3, the complete variable domain reads DTGVSQNPRHKITKRGQNVTFRCDPISEHNRLYWYRQTLGQGPEFLTYFQNEAQLEKSRLLSDRFSAERPKGSFSTLEIQRTEQGDSAMYLCASSLAHWTDTQYFGPGTRLTVL.

This clone was observed a few times. This sequence joins TRBV5-6 and TRBJ1-5; weak D call: TRBD1 (6 bases). CDR3 length: 18 residues. V was pared by 2 bases and J by 0 bases, with 18 bases between. The germline CDR1 and CDR2 sequences are SGHDT and YYEEEE. The CDR3 spells CASSLRTGGRGSNQPQHF. For the CDR3, the DNA is TGTGCCAGCAGCTTAAGAACTGGGGGGCGCGGTAGCAATCAGCCCCAGCATTTT. Looking up the rest from reference TRBV5-6 and TRBJ1-5 gives the full variable domain: DAGVTQSPTHLIKTRGQQVTLRCSPKSGHDTVSWYQQALGQGPQFIFQYYEEEERQRGNFPDRFSGHQFPNYSSELNVNALLLGDSALYLCASSLRTGGRGSNQPQHFGDGTRLSIL.

This chain links TRBV19 with TRBJ1-2; D is undetermined. Germline V gene data show CDR1 as LNHDA and CDR2 as SQIVND (reference sequence). Trimming removed 7 bases from V and 4 bases from J, with 19 bases in between. CDR3 size: 15 residues. For the CDR3, the DNA is TGTGCCAGTACCCCGGACTCCCAAGAAGGCTATGGCTACACCTTC. Its translation is CASTPDSQEGYGYTF. Complete variable domain (other parts from reference TRBV19 and TRBJ1-2): DGGITQSPKYLFRKEGQNVTLSCEQNLNHDAMYWYRQDPGQGLRLIYYSQIVNDFQKGDIAEGYSVSREKKESFPLTVTSAQKNPTAFYLCASTPDSQEGYGYTFGSGTRLTVV.

The chain uses TRBV29-1 and TRBJ1-1; the D is unclear. Trimming shortened V by 4 bases and J by 0 bases, and 15 bases separated the two germline ends. The CDR3 has 15 amino acids. Per the germline V gene, CDR1 is SQVTM and CDR2 is ANQGSEA. CDR3: CSVVRFDGLNTEAFF. The CDR3 nucleotides are TGCAGCGTTGTTCGATTTGACGGCTTGAACACTGAAGCTTTCTTT.

The rearrangement uses TRBV15 and TRBJ1-5; no clear D gene. Looked up from germline, CDR1 is LNHNV and CDR2 is YYDKDF (reference sequence). The V gene lost 0 bases and the J gene lost 5 bases, with 8 bases spanning the gap. CDR3 length: 14 residues. The CDR3 DNA is TGTGCCACCAGCAGAGATACGGAGGATCAGCCCCAGCATTTT. This encodes CATSRDTEDQPQHF.

V and J are TRBV2 and TRBJ2-7, with D perhaps matching TRBD1 (6 bases). Germline V lookup: CDR1 SNHLY, CDR2 FYNNEI. The CDR3 extends over 11 amino acids. V gave up 10 bases and J gave up 3 bases, with 10 bases separating them. CDR3 in DNA: TGTGCCACCCAGGACAGCTACGAGCAGTACTTC. It is translated as CATQDSYEQYF. The entire variable domain, with the rest obtained from reference TRBV2 and TRBJ2-7, is as follows: EPEVTQTPSHQVTQMGQEVILRCVPISNHLYFYWYRQILGQKVEFLVSFYNNEISEKSEIFDDQFSVERPDGSNFTLKIRSTKLEDSAMYFCATQDSYEQYFGPGTRLTVT.

This chain joins TRBV11-2 and TRBJ2-7; tentative D call: TRBD1 (6 bases). There are 13 residues in the CDR3. The V and J ends lost 6 bases and 4 bases respectively, with 13 bases between them. CDR1 and CDR2 (germline): SGHAT, FQNNGV. This CDR3 reads CASRSTGFYEQYF. The CDR3 DNA is TGTGCCAGCAGATCTACAGGGTTTTACGAGCAGTACTTC.

V gene TRBV5-6 combines with J gene TRBJ1-1; tentative D call: TRBD1 (6 bases). Germline V gives CDR1 SGHDT, CDR2 YYEEEE. Trimming removed 5 bases at V and 2 bases at J, with 13 bases between. The CDR3 covers 14 residues. CDR3 amino acids: CASRLQGVNTEAFF. CDR3 in DNA: TGTGCCAGCAGACTACAGGGAGTAAACACTGAAGCTTTCTTT.

V usage is TRBV19 and J usage is TRBJ1-5; D unclear. The CDR3 totals 13 residues. With 5 bases removed from V and 3 bases from J, the gap between germline ends came to 8 bases. Germline V CDR1 and CDR2: LNHDA, SQIVND (reference sequence). In DNA form, the CDR3 reads TGTGCCAGTAGTCCCTATCACAATCAGCCCCAGCATTTT. Its translation is CASSPYHNQPQHF.

The chain combines TRBV20-1 with TRBJ2-7, with D maybe TRBD1 (6 bases). CDR3 length: 11 residues. Trimming took off 6 bases at V and 3 bases at J, with 9 bases between the two ends. Germline CDR1 DFQATT, CDR2 SNEGSKA (reference sequence). The CDR3 DNA reads as TGCAGTGCCGGACAGAACTACGAGCAGTACTTC. Translated, it gives CSAGQNYEQYF.

The genes are TRBV9 and TRBJ2-7; D gene unclear. Germline V gene sequence: CDR1 SGDLS, CDR2 YYNGEE. The CDR3 is made up of 12 amino acids. V was cut by 0 bases and J by 6 bases, with 7 bases left in between. The CDR3 is CASSVVGGEQYF. DNA for the CDR3: TGTGCCAGCAGCGTAGTGGGCGGCGAGCAGTACTTC. Using reference TRBV9 and TRBJ2-7 for the parts outside the CDR3, the full variable domain is DSGVTQTPKHLITATGQRVTLRCSPRSGDLSVYWYQQSLDQGLQFLIQYYNGEERAKGNILERFSAQQFPDLHSELNLSSLELGDSALYFCASSVVGGEQYFGPGTRLTVT.

The chain carries TRBV5-6 and TRBJ1-2; D is unclear. The V end lost 0 bases, the J end lost 2 bases, and 11 bases lay between the germline ends. The germline V gene has CDR1 SGHDT and CDR2 YYEEEE. The CDR3 spans 15 residues. The CDR3, as DNA: TGTGCCAGCAGCTTGGTTCGTAATGCGAACTATGGCTACACCTTC. As protein: CASSLVRNANYGYTF.

The chain combines TRBV28 with TRBJ1-3; D gene unclear. Germline V CDR1 and CDR2: MDHEN, SYDVKM. V shed 7 bases and J shed 0 bases, with 10 bases lying between them. This CDR3 contains 14 residues. The CDR3 region has the DNA TGTGCCAGCATGAAAGATATCTCTGGAAACACCATATATTTT. Residues: CASMKDISGNTIYF.

The chain is built from TRBV30 and TRBJ2-5; D is ambiguous. V dropped 0 bases and J dropped 6 bases, with 8 bases sitting between them. Germline V gives CDR1 GTSNPN, CDR2 SVGIG (reference sequence). The CDR3 covers 12 residues. CDR3 coding DNA: TGTGCCTGGAGTGTAGGTGGGAAGACCCAGTACTTC. Translated, it gives CAWSVGGKTQYF.

CDR3 sequence (DNA): TGTGCCAGCAGCCCAATAAGGGTAGCCTCTGGGGCCAACGTCCTGACTTTC. Translated, it gives CASSPIRVASGANVLTF. The rearrangement uses TRBV7-8 and TRBJ2-6; D is unclear. This CDR3 is 17 amino acids long. Germline CDR1 reads SGHVS; CDR2 reads FQNEAQ. Trimming took 5 bases from V and 0 from J, leaving 14 bases between them.

The chain uses TRBV6-6 and TRBJ1-2, with 8 positions matching TRBD1. Germline lookup yields CDR1 MNHNY and CDR2 SVGAGI (reference sequence). The CDR3 loop spans 12 amino acids. J gave up 7 bases and V 8 bases, and 6 bases lay outside the gene matches. Here the CDR3 DNA reads TGTGCCAGCGTCAGGGGGCACGGTGGCTACACCTTC. Protein product: CASVRGHGGYTF.

The chain uses TRBV6-5 and TRBJ2-3; a weak D match, TRBD2 (5 bases). Per the germline V gene, CDR1 is MNHEY and CDR2 is SVGAGI. CDR3 length equals 13 residues. V lost 0 bases and J 5 bases, leaving 6 bases between the germline ends. CDR3 sequence: CASSYSGGDTQYF. The DNA for the CDR3 is TGTGCCAGCAGTTACTCAGGAGGAGATACGCAGTATTTT.

The chain recombines TRBV5-6 with TRBJ2-3; 14 bases match TRBD2. The ends lost 4 bases at V and 5 bases at J; junction bases unmatched: 15. CDR1 and CDR2 from the germline V gene are SGHDT and YYEEEE. The CDR3 sequence is 19 residues long. CDR3 in DNA: TGTGCCAGCAGCCCCGGACTAGCGGGGGGTGCCGGGCGGCTAGATACGCAGTATTTT. Residues: CASSPGLAGGAGRLDTQYF. The full variable domain, with the rest looked up from reference TRBV5-6 and TRBJ2-3, is DAGVTQSPTHLIKTRGQQVTLRCSPKSGHDTVSWYQQALGQGPQFIFQYYEEEERQRGNFPDRFSGHQFPNYSSELNVNALLLGDSALYLCASSPGLAGGAGRLDTQYFGPGTRLTVL.

CDR3 residues: CASSLQGARVYGYTF. The DNA for the CDR3 is TGTGCCAGCAGCTTACAGGGGGCGCGGGTCTATGGCTACACCTTC. The V gene is TRBV5-4, the J gene TRBJ1-2; 9 bases line up with TRBD1. Germline V lookup: CDR1 SGHNT, CDR2 YYREEE (reference sequence). This CDR3 spans 15 amino acids. The ends lost 2 bases at V and 4 bases at J; junction bases unmatched: 6.

This clone has only a few counts. This chain links TRBV30 with TRBJ1-3, with D maybe TRBD1 (6 bases). The V end was cut by 1 base, the J end by 1 base, with 8 bases between. From germline, CDR1 is GTSNPN and CDR2 SVGIG (reference sequence). The CDR3 covers 14 residues. In DNA form, the CDR3 reads TGTGCCTGGAGTGCAGGGGAATCTGGAAACACCATATATTTT. Protein product: CAWSAGESGNTIYF.

The chain has TRBV27 and TRBJ2-1; 7 bases align to TRBD1. This CDR3 is 12 amino acids long. Per germline, CDR1 MNHEY and CDR2 SMNVEV (reference sequence). Trimming took 8 bases from V and 8 from J; bases not matched to a gene: 6. The CDR3 reads CASWDSSDEQFF. CDR3 DNA: TGTGCCAGCTGGGACAGTTCCGATGAGCAGTTCTTC.

In DNA, the CDR3 is TGTGCCAGCGTTAATGCCCAGGGGACCTCCTACGAGCAGTACTTC. It specifies CASVNAQGTSYEQYF. The chain couples TRBV11-2 to TRBJ2-7; possibly TRBD1 for D (6 bases). V was cut by 8 bases and J by 0 bases, with 17 bases left in between. Germline loops: CDR1 SGHAT, CDR2 FQNNGV. The CDR3 contains 15 residues.

The J gene is TRBJ2-7, the V gene TRBV4-2; TRBD2 matches 11 bases. CDR1 LGHNA and CDR2 YNFKEQ come from the germline V gene. The CDR3 has 18 residues. V dropped 1 base and J dropped 4; count of bases not matched to a gene: 12. The CDR3 nucleotides are TGTGCCAGCAGCCAAGGTCTAGCGGGGGGCCTTCAATCGTACGAGCAGTACTTC. Amino acids: CASSQGLAGGLQSYEQYF.

A single count supports this clone. The genes are TRBV7-9 and TRBJ2-7, with 8 bases aligning to TRBD1. The trim removed 5 bases at V and 0 bases at J, leaving 9 bases unmatched. CDR1 is SEHNR, CDR2 FQNEAQ, per germline (reference sequence). CDR3 length equals 16 residues. Here the CDR3 DNA reads TGTGCCAGCAGCCATGGACAGGGATTGTCCTCCTACGAGCAGTACTTC. This codes for CASSHGQGLSSYEQYF.

This clone was counted a few times. The chain joins TRBV15 to TRBJ1-3, with D possibly being TRBD1 (6 bases). Germline V gives CDR1 LNHNV, CDR2 YYDKDF (reference sequence). This CDR3 has 14 amino acids. Between the trimmed V and J ends, which lost 5 bases and 6 bases, there was a span of 14 bases. CDR3 sequence: CATSEGGVINTIYF. The CDR3 DNA is TGTGCCACCAGCGAGGGGGGAGTGATAAACACCATATATTTT.